One and the same sample provided the 31 T cell receptor beta chains below, sequenced in a study of cytomegalovirus exposure and HLA in healthy donors. The PCR ran on 60 Vbeta and 13 Jbeta primers. Method: immunoSEQ multiplex PCR; TCRdb's copy keeps in-frame clones and lacks some. Its listing shows about 170,000 clones. The specimen sequenced was PBMCs. These receptors all come from a woman aged 18-35 years in good health and CMV-seropositive.

The V gene is TRBV4-3, the J gene TRBJ1-5, with D unresolved. Germline lookup yields CDR1 LGHNA and CDR2 YSLEER. The V end was cut by 1 base, the J end by 4 bases, with 11 bases between. The CDR3 consists of 15 residues. CDR3: CASSQVFTVNQPQHF. The CDR3 region has the DNA TGCGCCAGCAGCCAAGTTTTTACAGTAAATCAGCCCCAGCATTTT.

The chain carries TRBV7-3 and TRBJ2-3; 11 bases align to TRBD2. CDR1 is SGHTA, CDR2 FQGTGA, per germline. The CDR3 covers 17 residues. The V segment lost 2 bases and the J segment 4 bases; nucleotides outside the gene matches: 8. CDR3 region: CASSLWASGGRSDTQYF. The CDR3 bases are TGTGCCAGCAGCTTATGGGCTAGCGGGGGGAGATCAGATACGCAGTATTTT. Together with reference TRBV7-3 and TRBJ2-3, the CDR3 gives the full variable domain: GAGVSQTPSNKVTEKGKYVELRCDPISGHTALYWYRQSLGQGPEFLIYFQGTGAADDSGLPNDRFFAVRPEGSVSTLKIQRTERGDSAVYLCASSLWASGGRSDTQYFGPGTRLTVL.

This chain links TRBV6-1 with TRBJ2-1, with D perhaps matching TRBD2 (6 bases). This CDR3 has 15 amino acids. V was clipped by 7 bases and J by 3 bases, with 16 bases between them. Germline V gene lookup returns CDR1 MNHNS and CDR2 SASEGT. DNA for the CDR3: TGTGCCAGCATTCGCGGGGAGGAAATCTACAATGAGCAGTTCTTC. Protein: CASIRGEEIYNEQFF.

The CDR3 DNA reads TGTGCCAGCAGTTACAGCCGGGACAGGGATGCGCAGTACTTC. Its protein is CASSYSRDRDAQYF. The gene calls are TRBV6-6 and TRBJ2-7; 9 bases are a match to TRBD1. The CDR3 is 14 amino acids. V shed 2 bases and J 9 bases; nucleotides not matched to a gene: 8. Germline V gene data show CDR1 as MNHNY and CDR2 as SVGAGI (reference sequence).

The gene calls are TRBV19 and TRBJ2-5, with D maybe TRBD1 (5 bases). This CDR3 has 12 amino acids. Germline V gene data show CDR1 as LNHDA and CDR2 as SQIVND (reference sequence). V was cut by 4 bases and J by 4 bases, with 7 bases left in between. DNA for the CDR3: TGTGCCAGTAGTAAAGGGGCAGAGACCCAGTACTTC. It encodes CASSKGAETQYF.

The chain links TRBV7-9 to TRBJ1-3; D perhaps matches TRBD1 (5 bases). V gave up 3 bases and J gave up 5 bases, with 11 bases separating them. CDR3 length: 14 residues. CDR1 and CDR2 (germline): SEHNR, FQNEAQ (reference sequence). CDR3 nucleotide sequence: TGTGCCAGCAGCTTTCAGGGCGGGAGAAACACCATATATTTT. Amino acids: CASSFQGGRNTIYF.

CDR3 nucleotide sequence: TGTGCCAGGGAGAAGCGGGAGGGTACAGATACGCAGTATTTT. It is translated as CAREKREGTDTQYF. The rearrangement links TRBV5-4 to TRBJ2-3; the match to TRBD2 covers 10 bases. This CDR3 region has 14 residues. Germline CDR1 is SGHNT and CDR2 is YYREEE (reference sequence). With V trimmed by 8 bases and J by 3 bases, 6 bases remained unmatched.

The gene calls are TRBV4-3 and TRBJ2-3, with D possibly being TRBD1 (5 bases). CDR3 length: 14 amino acids. Germline V lookup: CDR1 LGHNA, CDR2 YSLEER. The V end lost 1 base, the J end lost 4 bases, and 9 bases lay between the germline ends. CDR3 in DNA: TGCGCCAGCAGCCAAGTCCAGGGCTCAGATACGCAGTATTTT. It is translated as CASSQVQGSDTQYF.

The chain carries TRBV19 and TRBJ2-6, with 8 bases matching TRBD2. The CDR3 is 20 residues long. V was clipped by 3 bases and J by 0 bases; unmatched bases: 13. Looked up from germline, CDR1 is LNHDA and CDR2 is SQIVND (reference sequence). CDR3 amino acids: CASSILGGGNLNSGANVLTF. In DNA, the CDR3 is TGTGCCAGTAGTATTTTGGGCGGGGGGAACCTCAACTCTGGGGCCAACGTCCTGACTTTC.

The chain is built from TRBV5-1 and TRBJ2-7; D is perhaps TRBD1 (5 bases). CDR3 length equals 12 residues. V lost 4 bases to trimming and J lost 2 bases, with 7 bases between them. CDR1 is SGHRS and CDR2 is YFSETQ in the germline V gene. This chain's CDR3 is CASSQGTYEQYF. In DNA form, the CDR3 reads TGCGCCAGCAGCCAGGGAACCTACGAGCAGTACTTC.

The chain is built from TRBV19 and TRBJ1-6; 7 bases are shared with TRBD1. This CDR3 is 14 amino acids long. Germline V gene sequence: CDR1 LNHDA, CDR2 SQIVND (reference sequence). V was clipped by 6 bases and J by 13 bases; unmatched bases: 12. Here the CDR3 DNA reads TGTGCCAGTAGGACCGGGACAGCGAGCTCTCCCCTCCACTTT. This translates into CASRTGTASSPLHF. The full variable domain, with the rest looked up from reference TRBV19 and TRBJ1-6, is DGGITQSPKYLFRKEGQNVTLSCEQNLNHDAMYWYRQDPGQGLRLIYYSQIVNDFQKGDIAEGYSVSREKKESFPLTVTSAQKNPTAFYLCASRTGTASSPLHFGNGTRLTVT.

The genes are TRBV5-4 and TRBJ1-4; 11 nucleotides agree with TRBD1. Germline trimming cut 4 bases from V and 7 bases from J; bases unmatched to any gene: 6. Germline V gene lookup returns CDR1 SGHNT and CDR2 YYREEE (reference sequence). CDR3 length equals 15 residues. The CDR3 here is CASSPGQGAVEKLFF. The CDR3 nucleotides read TGTGCCAGCAGCCCCGGACAGGGGGCGGTTGAAAAACTGTTTTTT.

The rearrangement links TRBV6-1 to TRBJ2-7; 9 bases align to TRBD2. This CDR3 region has 15 residues. Germline V CDR1 and CDR2: MNHNS, SASEGT. Unmatched junction bases numbered 4, after V lost 2 bases and J lost 2 bases. This CDR3 reads CASSEFLAGPYEQYF. DNA of the CDR3: TGTGCCAGCAGTGAATTTCTAGCGGGACCCTACGAGCAGTACTTC.

J is TRBJ2-3 and V is TRBV5-1; D unclear. The germline V gene encodes CDR1 SGHRS and CDR2 YFSETQ. The V end was cut by 3 bases, the J end by 2 bases, with 10 bases between. The CDR3 consists of 14 residues. The CDR3 sequence is CASSSAENTDTQYF. CDR3 nucleotides: TGCGCCAGCAGCTCGGCGGAGAACACAGATACGCAGTATTTT.

V gene TRBV11-3 combines with J gene TRBJ2-3; possibly TRBD2 for D (6 bases). Trimming cost V 5 bases and J 0 bases, with 9 bases left between them. This CDR3 is 14 amino acids long. Per germline, CDR1 SGHNT and CDR2 YENEEA. The CDR3 DNA reads as TGTGCCAGCAGCCCGCGGGACAGCACAGATACGCAGTATTTT. It is translated as CASSPRDSTDTQYF.

This sequence joins TRBV19 and TRBJ2-1; maybe TRBD2 (6 bases). The V end was cut by 4 bases, the J end by 9 bases, with 13 bases between. CDR3 size: 13 residues. CDR1 is LNHDA and CDR2 is SQIVND in the germline V gene (reference sequence). CDR3 DNA: TGTGCCAGTAGTACGGGACTTTTCGGTGAGCAGTTCTTC. Translated, it gives CASSTGLFGEQFF.

The V call is TRBV5-1, the J call TRBJ2-7, with a possible D match to TRBD1 (5 bases). Germline assignment: CDR1 SGHRS and CDR2 YFSETQ. The CDR3 is 15 amino acids. V was shortened by 1 base and J by 3 bases, with 14 bases between the two germline ends. CDR3: CASSLKMTAGYEQYF. In DNA form, the CDR3 reads TGCGCCAGCAGCTTGAAAATGACAGCCGGCTACGAGCAGTACTTC.

The chain joins TRBV5-4 to TRBJ2-5; D may be TRBD1 (6 bases). From germline, CDR1 is SGHNT and CDR2 YYREEE (reference sequence). V lost 4 bases, J lost 2 bases, and 9 bases lay in between. The CDR3 is 13 amino acids. The CDR3 DNA reads TGTGCCAGCAGCGTAGACAGGCAAGAGACCCAGTACTTC. Translated: CASSVDRQETQYF.

The chain recombines TRBV4-1 with TRBJ1-3; TRBD1 agrees at 8 bases. CDR1 and CDR2 (germline): MGHRA, YSYEKL. This CDR3 is 14 amino acids long. The J segment lost 10 bases and the V segment lost 0 bases, leaving 5 bases of the junction unmatched. CDR3 loop: CASSQEDRDRTIYF. CDR3 bases: TGCGCCAGCAGCCAAGAGGACAGGGATCGGACCATATATTTT.

The genes are TRBV5-5 and TRBJ2-1; the match to TRBD2 covers 8 bases. The CDR3 has 15 amino acids. Germline CDR1 reads SGHKS; CDR2 reads YYEKEE (reference sequence). V shed 4 bases, J shed 4 bases, and the junction held 7 bases outside the gene matches. The DNA of the CDR3 is TGTGCCAGCAGCGGCACGGGGGGGCCATACAATGAGCAGTTCTTC. Its protein is CASSGTGGPYNEQFF.

The chain has TRBV11-3 and TRBJ2-1, with 7 bases matching TRBD2. In germline, CDR1 is SGHNT, CDR2 YENEEA. V lost 3 bases and J lost 5; bases outside the gene matches: 7. This CDR3 spans 15 amino acids. CDR3 DNA: TGTGCCAGCAGCTTTGGGGACTACCGAAACAATGAGCAGTTCTTC. This codes for CASSFGDYRNNEQFF.

The rearrangement joins TRBV5-1 to TRBJ1-4, with TRBD1 identical over 8 bases. The CDR3 loop spans 15 amino acids. V shed 2 bases and J 8 bases; nucleotides not matched to a gene: 8. Germline V gene sequence: CDR1 SGHRS, CDR2 YFSETQ. CDR3 residues: CASSFRGTGGEKLFF. CDR3 nucleotide sequence: TGCGCCAGCAGCTTTAGGGGGACAGGAGGAGAAAAACTGTTTTTT.

The chain is built from TRBV27 and TRBJ2-3, with 14 bases identical to TRBD2. This CDR3 comprises 20 residues. The V gene's germline CDR1 is MNHEY and CDR2 SMNVEV (reference sequence). V was pared by 6 bases and J by 0 bases, with 14 bases of the junction left unmatched. The CDR3 loop reads CASRTTGLAGDWRSTDTQYF. The CDR3 DNA follows: TGTGCCAGCAGGACAACGGGACTAGCGGGAGATTGGAGGAGCACAGATACGCAGTATTTT.

The chain has TRBV11-1 and TRBJ2-4, with D maybe TRBD1 (6 bases). CDR1 and CDR2 from the germline V gene are SGHAT and FQDESV (reference sequence). This CDR3 is 16 amino acids long. V dropped 3 bases and J dropped 0 bases, with 12 bases sitting between them. For the CDR3, the DNA is TGTGCCAGCAGCTTTGGACAGAACCTAGCCAAAAACATTCAGTACTTC. Its translation: CASSFGQNLAKNIQYF. The whole variable domain, filled in from reference TRBV11-1 and TRBJ2-4, reads EAEVAQSPRYKITEKSQAVAFWCDPISGHATLYWYRQILGQGPELLVQFQDESVVDDSQLPKDRFSAERLKGVDSTLKIQPAELGDSAMYLCASSFGQNLAKNIQYFGAGTRLSVL.

CDR3 sequence reads: CASSPWSSGSRLVTGELFF. CDR3 nucleotide sequence: TGTGCCAGCAGCCCCTGGAGTAGCGGGAGTAGGTTGGTGACCGGGGAGCTGTTTTTT. The V gene is TRBV11-3, the J gene TRBJ2-2, with 9 bases fitting TRBD2. V dropped 5 bases and J dropped 5; count of bases not matched to a gene: 18. The CDR3 length is 19 residues. Looked up from germline, CDR1 is SGHNT and CDR2 is YENEEA.

The chain combines TRBV7-6 with TRBJ2-1; 9 nucleotides match TRBD2. With 5 bases clipped from V and 4 bases from J, the junction kept 9 bases outside the gene matches. The CDR3 runs 16 residues. Germline CDR1 reads SGHVS; CDR2 reads FNYEAQ. CDR3 loop: CASSAAGGGAYNEQFF. The CDR3 coding sequence is TGTGCCAGCAGCGCAGCGGGCGGGGGGGCGTACAATGAGCAGTTCTTC.

Details on this clone: At one end the junction does not follow the germline gene, possibly because of a read error. The DNA of the CDR3 is TGTGCTAGCAGCTTAGGGACAGGGGGCGGATACAATGAGCAGTTCTTC. Translating gives CASSLGTGGGYNEQFF. The chain has TRBV7-7 and TRBJ2-1; 12 bases line up with TRBD1. Germline loops: CDR1 SSHAT, CDR2 FNYEAQ (reference sequence). CDR3 length: 16 residues.

The chain has TRBV2 and TRBJ2-7; no reliable D call. The CDR3 covers 14 residues. V dropped 3 bases and J dropped 9 bases, with 18 bases sitting between them. CDR1 and CDR2 (germline): SNHLY, FYNNEI. The CDR3 sequence is CASSDPSSLRGQYF. The CDR3 DNA is TGTGCCAGCAGTGATCCCTCATCCTTACGAGGGCAGTACTTC.

Note on this clone: This specimen includes other DNA sequences encoding the same CDR3. The gene calls are TRBV5-4 and TRBJ1-1, with D hard to call. This CDR3 spans 12 amino acids. Trimming took 4 bases from V and 4 from J, leaving 8 bases between them. The germline V gene encodes CDR1 SGHNT and CDR2 YYREEE (reference sequence). In nucleotides, the CDR3 is TGTGCCAGCAGCCCGGGAGGCACTGAAGCTTTCTTT. It specifies CASSPGGTEAFF.

This chain's CDR3 is CASRMGRDEKLFF. The CDR3 coding sequence is TGCGCCAGCAGGATGGGCAGGGATGAAAAACTGTTTTTT. The V call is TRBV5-1, the J call TRBJ1-4, with a weak D call TRBD1 (5 bases). Trimming removed 5 bases from V and 6 bases from J, with 11 bases in between. CDR1 is SGHRS, CDR2 YFSETQ, per germline. This CDR3 comprises 13 residues.

CDR3 nucleotides: TGTGCCAGCAGCTTAGACAGAAGTGGCGGGGAGCTGTTTTTT. It encodes CASSLDRSGGELFF. The V and J genes are TRBV7-2 and TRBJ2-2; D unresolved. The germline V gene encodes CDR1 SGHTA and CDR2 FQGNSA. The ends were cut back, 1 base at V and 7 bases at J, with 10 bases in the middle. The CDR3 is made up of 14 amino acids.